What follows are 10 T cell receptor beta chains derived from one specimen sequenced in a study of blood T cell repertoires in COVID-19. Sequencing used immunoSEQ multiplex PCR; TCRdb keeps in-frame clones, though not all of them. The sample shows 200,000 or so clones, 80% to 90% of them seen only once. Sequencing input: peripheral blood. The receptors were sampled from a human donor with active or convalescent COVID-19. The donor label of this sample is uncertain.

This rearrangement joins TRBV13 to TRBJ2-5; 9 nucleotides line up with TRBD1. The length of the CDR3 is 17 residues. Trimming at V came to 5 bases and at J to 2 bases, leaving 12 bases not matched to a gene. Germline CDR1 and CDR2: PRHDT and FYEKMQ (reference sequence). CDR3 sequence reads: CASSRQTGQGIQETQYF. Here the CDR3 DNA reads TGTGCCAGCAGCCGTCAAACTGGACAGGGGATACAAGAGACCCAGTACTTC.

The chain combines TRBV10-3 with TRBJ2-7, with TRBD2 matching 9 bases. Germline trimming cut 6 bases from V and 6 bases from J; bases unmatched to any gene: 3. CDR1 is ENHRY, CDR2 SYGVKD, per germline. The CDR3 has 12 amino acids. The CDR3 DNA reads TGTGCCATCAGACGGGGACTAGCCGAGCAGTACTTC. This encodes CAIRRGLAEQYF.

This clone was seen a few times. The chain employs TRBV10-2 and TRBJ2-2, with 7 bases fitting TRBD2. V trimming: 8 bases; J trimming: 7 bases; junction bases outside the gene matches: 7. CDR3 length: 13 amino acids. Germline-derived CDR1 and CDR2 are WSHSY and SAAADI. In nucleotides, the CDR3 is TGCGCCAGCCAGTTGGGGGGGGGCGGGGAGCTGTTTTTT. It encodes CASQLGGGGELFF.

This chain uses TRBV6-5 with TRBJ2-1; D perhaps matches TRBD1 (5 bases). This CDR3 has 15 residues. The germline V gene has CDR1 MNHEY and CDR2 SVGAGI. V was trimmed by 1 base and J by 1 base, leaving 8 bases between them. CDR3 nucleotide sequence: TGTGCCAGCAGTTACTATGGACAATCCTACAATGAGCAGTTCTTC. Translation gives CASSYYGQSYNEQFF.

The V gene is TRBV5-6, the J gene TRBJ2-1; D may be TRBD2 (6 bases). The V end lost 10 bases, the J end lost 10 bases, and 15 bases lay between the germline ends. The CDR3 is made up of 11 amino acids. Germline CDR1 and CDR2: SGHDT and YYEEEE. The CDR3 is CASLTGSEQFF. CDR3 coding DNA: TGTGCCTCACTAACCGGGAGCGAGCAGTTCTTC.

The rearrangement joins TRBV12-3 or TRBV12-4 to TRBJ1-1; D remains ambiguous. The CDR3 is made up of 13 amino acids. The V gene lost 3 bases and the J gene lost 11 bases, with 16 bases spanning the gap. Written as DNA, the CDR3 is TGTGCCAGCAGTTTTCTGTGGGCCTACGGTGCTTTCTTT. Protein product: CASSFLWAYGAFF.

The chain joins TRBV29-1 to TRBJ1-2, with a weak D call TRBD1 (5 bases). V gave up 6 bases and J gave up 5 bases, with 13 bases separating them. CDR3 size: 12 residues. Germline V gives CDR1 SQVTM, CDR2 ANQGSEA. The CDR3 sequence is CSVWAGMYGYTF. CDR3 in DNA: TGCAGCGTATGGGCAGGGATGTATGGCTACACCTTC.

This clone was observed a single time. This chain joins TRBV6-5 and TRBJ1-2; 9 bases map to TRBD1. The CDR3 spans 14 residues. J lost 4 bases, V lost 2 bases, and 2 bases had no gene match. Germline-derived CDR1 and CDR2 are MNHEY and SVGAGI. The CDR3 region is CASSYLGQGYGYTF. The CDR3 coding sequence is TGTGCCAGCAGTTACCTGGGACAGGGCTATGGCTACACCTTC.

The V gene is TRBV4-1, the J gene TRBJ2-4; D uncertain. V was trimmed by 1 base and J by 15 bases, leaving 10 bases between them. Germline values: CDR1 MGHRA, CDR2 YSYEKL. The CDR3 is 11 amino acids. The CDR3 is CASSQGLVRYF. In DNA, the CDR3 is TGCGCCAGCAGCCAAGGTCTGGTGCGGTACTTC.

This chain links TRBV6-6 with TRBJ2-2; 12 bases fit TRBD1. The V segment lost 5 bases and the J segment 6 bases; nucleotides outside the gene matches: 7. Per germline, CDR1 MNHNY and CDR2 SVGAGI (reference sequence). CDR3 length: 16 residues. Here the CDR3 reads CASSIPGQGAPGELFF. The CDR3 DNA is TGTGCCAGCAGTATTCCGGGACAGGGGGCGCCCGGGGAGCTGTTTTTT.